What follows are 13 T cell receptor beta chains derived from one specimen sequenced in a study of blood T cells in healthy people across ages. The use of a sample-barcoded 5' primer and a J-beta primer mix characterized a second PCR of roughly 6 to 11 cycles. TCRdb reprocessed the 5' RACE reads with MiXCR, giving one entry per CDR3 protein. The sample holds approximately 2,000,000 distinct CDR3 sequences, roughly 43% seen once. The sample comprised blood. The source of these receptors is a human donor in good health.

This clonotype was counted only a few times. J is TRBJ1-1 and V is TRBV29-1, with D possibly TRBD1 on 5 matching bases. V gave up 5 bases and J gave up 3 bases, with 19 bases separating them. In germline, CDR1 is SQVTM, CDR2 ANQGSEA. CDR3 length: 15 residues. Here the CDR3 reads CSVSLRLSGDTEAFF. CDR3 DNA: TGCAGCGTTTCTCTCCGATTATCGGGGGACACTGAAGCTTTCTTT.

This chain uses TRBV7-2 with TRBJ1-2; D gene ambiguous. The CDR3 length is 15 residues. V lost 2 bases to trimming and J lost 2 bases, with 12 bases between them. The V gene's germline CDR1 is SGHTA and CDR2 FQGNSA. CDR3 sequence (DNA): TGTGCCAGCAGCTTACGCAGAGCCCTCAACTATGGCTACACCTTC. Protein sequence: CASSLRRALNYGYTF. Full variable domain (outside the CDR3, taken from reference TRBV7-2 and TRBJ1-2): GAGVSQSPSNKVTEKGKDVELRCDPISGHTALYWYRQSLGQGLEFLIYFQGNSAPDKSGLPSDRFSAERTGGSVSTLTIQRTQQEDSAVYLCASSLRRALNYGYTFGSGTRLTVV.

The rearrangement links TRBV5-8 to TRBJ2-5, with TRBD2 matching 10 bases. Germline lookup yields CDR1 SGHTS and CDR2 YDEGEE. The CDR3 runs to 17 residues. The V segment lost 3 bases and the J segment 2 bases; nucleotides outside the gene matches: 10. CDR3 bases: TGTGCCAGCAGCTATTTCCAAGCGGGGGGGCTGCAAGAGACCCAGTACTTC. Protein: CASSYFQAGGLQETQYF.

The rearrangement links TRBV20-1 to TRBJ2-1; D is perhaps TRBD1 or TRBD2 (5 bases each). The germline V gene encodes CDR1 DFQATT and CDR2 SNEGSKA (reference sequence). The V end was cut by 6 bases, the J end by 9 bases, with 21 bases between. This CDR3 has 14 amino acids. CDR3 in amino acids: CSAPRDGGRAEQFF. The CDR3 bases are TGCAGTGCCCCCCGGGATGGGGGTAGGGCTGAGCAGTTCTTC.

The chain is built from TRBV7-3 and TRBJ2-1; 10 nucleotides agree with TRBD2. In germline, CDR1 is SGHTA, CDR2 FQGTGA. V dropped 5 bases and J dropped 5; count of bases not matched to a gene: 6. CDR3 size: 15 residues. CDR3 coding DNA: TGTGCCAGCAGCCCCAGCGGGGGGGCACACAATGAGCAGTTCTTC. Its protein product is CASSPSGGAHNEQFF. Looking up the rest from reference TRBV7-3 and TRBJ2-1 gives the full variable domain: GAGVSQTPSNKVTEKGKYVELRCDPISGHTALYWYRQSLGQGPEFLIYFQGTGAADDSGLPNDRFFAVRPEGSVSTLKIQRTERGDSAVYLCASSPSGGAHNEQFFGPGTRLTVL.

This clonotype was seen only a few times. This chain connects TRBV15 to TRBJ1-6; 7 bases are shared with TRBD1. V lost 8 bases and J lost 7; bases outside the gene matches: 11. The CDR3 is 15 amino acids. Germline V gene lookup returns CDR1 LNHNV and CDR2 YYDKDF (reference sequence). The CDR3 sequence: CATGQGGSRNSPLHF. As DNA, the CDR3 is TGTGCCACCGGCCAGGGGGGTTCTCGGAATTCACCCCTCCACTTT. Variable domain in full (rest from reference TRBV15 and TRBJ1-6): DAMVIQNPRYQVTQFGKPVTLSCSQTLNHNVMYWYQQKSSQAPKLLFHYYDKDFNNEADTPDNFQSRRPNTSFCFLDIRSPGLGDTAMYLCATGQGGSRNSPLHFGNGTRLTVT.

This clonotype was counted between two and nine times. The V and J genes are TRBV11-2 and TRBJ2-7; the D gene is possibly TRBD1 (6 bases). This CDR3 is 14 amino acids long. Trimming shortened V by 5 bases and J by 2 bases, and 13 bases separated the two germline ends. CDR1 SGHAT and CDR2 FQNNGV come from the germline V gene. The CDR3 loop reads CASSLWTETYEQYF. CDR3 nucleotide sequence: TGTGCCAGCAGCCTGTGGACAGAGACCTACGAGCAGTACTTC.

Only a few counts were recorded for this clonotype. The chain couples TRBV29-1 to TRBJ2-5, with D possibly matching TRBD1 (6 bases). Germline CDR1 is SQVTM and CDR2 is ANQGSEA. V gave up 7 bases and J gave up 0 bases, with 21 bases separating them. CDR3 length equals 16 residues. The CDR3 loop reads CSGGLGASRNQETQYF. CDR3 DNA sequence: TGCAGCGGTGGATTGGGGGCCAGCAGAAACCAAGAGACCCAGTACTTC.

This clonotype was seen a few times. This chain connects TRBV4-1 to TRBJ2-7; unclear D gene. With 2 bases removed from V and 3 bases from J, the gap between germline ends came to 14 bases. CDR1 and CDR2 from the germline V gene are MGHRA and YSYEKL. The CDR3 totals 15 residues. CDR3 in DNA: TGCGCCAGCAGCCAAAGGGTCGGGTACGACTACGAGCAGTACTTC. Translation gives CASSQRVGYDYEQYF.

This clonotype was counted only a few times. This rearrangement joins TRBV7-9 to TRBJ2-3, with no clear D. The V end lost 1 base, the J end lost 1 base, and 18 bases lay between the germline ends. The germline V gene encodes CDR1 SEHNR and CDR2 FQNEAQ (reference sequence). The CDR3 has 18 residues. The CDR3 region is CASSLDLSGFEGTDTQYF. CDR3 nucleotides: TGTGCCAGCAGCTTAGACCTAAGTGGGTTTGAGGGCACAGATACGCAGTATTTT.

In this sample, this clonotype turned up a few times. One end of the junction fails to match germline, which may point to a read error. The chain uses TRBV7-9 and TRBJ2-7; weak D call: TRBD2 (5 bases). Germline V lookup: CDR1 SEHNR, CDR2 FQNEAQ (reference sequence). CDR3 size: 13 residues. CDR3 coding DNA: TGTGCCAGCGGCTTAGAGGGCTCCTACGAGCAGTACTTC. It codes for CASGLEGSYEQYF. The full variable domain, in which reference TRBV7-9 and TRBJ2-7 provide the parts outside the CDR3, is DTGVSQNPRHKITKRGQNVTFRCDPISEHNRLYWYRQTLGQGPEFLTYFQNEAQLEKSRLLSDRFSAERPKGSFSTLEIQRTEQGDSAMYLCASGLEGSYEQYFGPGTRLTVT.

J is TRBJ2-5 and V is TRBV6-5; D is unresolved. Germline CDR1 is MNHEY and CDR2 is SVGAGI. Trimming shortened V by 2 bases and J by 4 bases, and 8 bases separated the two germline ends. The CDR3 is 13 amino acids. The DNA for the CDR3 is TGTGCCAGCAGTTACGGTCTAACAGAGACCCAGTACTTC. Amino acid sequence: CASSYGLTETQYF.

This sequence joins TRBV10-3 and TRBJ1-2; TRBD1 is a possible D gene (6 bases). Trimming removed 4 bases from V and 7 bases from J, with 13 bases in between. The germline V gene has CDR1 ENHRY and CDR2 SYGVKD. This CDR3 contains 13 residues. In DNA form, the CDR3 reads TGTGCCATCAGTGGGGGGGGCCATTCTGGCTACACCTTC. Its protein product is CAISGGGHSGYTF.